The 22 T cell receptor beta chains given below trace back to one sample, sequenced in a study of T cells expressing NK-cell markers. TCRdb reprocessed the 5' RACE reads and stores each CDR3 protein as one record, lacking DNA. There are 550,000 to 600,000 distinct CDR3 sequences in the sample, with roughly 3.4% held by the top ten. Input material: blood T cells: a sorted CD56 or NKG2C T cell subset, CD4+ or CD8+ T cells, or bulk PBMC T cells (not recorded which). The source of these receptors is a man younger than 35 in good health.

The J gene is TRBJ2-5, the V gene TRBV13. The CDR3 has 13 amino acids. Germline loops: CDR1 PRHDT, CDR2 FYEKMQ (reference sequence). CDR3 residues: CASSSTHQETQYF.

The V gene is TRBV7-9, the J gene TRBJ2-5; TCRdb's assignment of TRBD1 cannot be checked, as there is no DNA. CDR1 SEHNR and CDR2 FQNEAQ come from the germline V gene (reference sequence). The CDR3 covers 15 residues. The CDR3 spells CASSKSGTSKETQYF.

The chain combines TRBV12-3 or TRBV12-4 with TRBJ1-5. The CDR3 consists of 15 residues. CDR3 in amino acids: CASSFFRVSNQPQHF.

The rearrangement joins TRBV4-1 to TRBJ1-2; TCRdb's assignment of TRBD1 cannot be checked, as there is no DNA. The CDR3 runs to 15 residues. CDR1 is MGHRA, CDR2 YSYEKL, per germline. The CDR3 region is CASSQESTGSGGYTF.

V is TRBV27 and J is TRBJ2-7; TCRdb names TRBD1, which stays unverified in the absence of DNA. The CDR3 totals 16 residues. Germline V gene data show CDR1 as MNHEY and CDR2 as SMNVEV (reference sequence). Here the CDR3 reads CASSPTGTGEYYEQYF.

The chain joins TRBV6-5 to TRBJ2-1; TCRdb's D gene call, TRBD1, goes unchecked for lack of DNA. CDR3 length: 14 amino acids. Germline V gene data show CDR1 as MNHEY and CDR2 as SVGAGI. The CDR3 protein is CASSYGQGYNEQFF.

CDR3 protein: CASMTDRRYSNYGYTF. The V call is TRBV12-3 or TRBV12-4, the J call TRBJ1-2; TCRdb indicates TRBD1, and absent DNA this call remains unverified. The CDR3 is made up of 16 amino acids.

The chain couples TRBV7-2 to TRBJ2-7; the D call of TRBD2 rests on TCRdb alone, since no DNA is present to check it. The germline gives CDR1 SGHTA, CDR2 FQGNSA. CDR3 length equals 14 residues. The CDR3 spells CASSLAFGPYEQYF.

The V and J genes are TRBV11-3 and TRBJ2-3; absent DNA, TCRdb's TRBD2 call cannot be checked. The CDR3 length is 12 residues. The V gene's germline CDR1 is SGHNT and CDR2 YENEEA. The chain's CDR3 is CATGRLRDTQYF.

This rearrangement joins TRBV5-1 to TRBJ2-1; TCRdb calls TRBD2, which cannot be checked without DNA. This CDR3 comprises 15 residues. Germline loops: CDR1 SGHRS, CDR2 YFSETQ. The CDR3 region is CATTSKEGGYNEQFF. The complete variable domain, with remaining parts taken from reference TRBV5-1 and TRBJ2-1, reads KAGVTQTPRYLIKTRGQQVTLSCSPISGHRSVSWYQQTPGQGLQFLFEYFSETQRNKGNFPGRFSGRQFSNSRSEMNVSTLELGDSALYLCATTSKEGGYNEQFFGPGTRLTVL.

The chain recombines TRBV28 with TRBJ2-3; TCRdb gives TRBD1 as the D gene, but with no DNA this cannot be confirmed. Germline V gene sequence: CDR1 MDHEN, CDR2 SYDVKM. The CDR3 has 15 residues. The chain's CDR3 is CASSPGQGARDTQYF.

This chain links TRBV12-3 or TRBV12-4 with TRBJ2-1. The CDR3 spans 15 residues. The CDR3 is CASSQARGSYNEQFF.

The chain uses TRBV10-3 and TRBJ1-6. The CDR3 covers 12 residues. The germline gives CDR1 ENHRY, CDR2 SYGVKD. CDR3 loop: CAISEVDSPLHF.

V and J are TRBV12-5 and TRBJ2-6. CDR1 LGHNT and CDR2 FRNRAP come from the germline V gene. The CDR3 extends over 15 amino acids. CDR3 loop: CASGLTNSGANVLTF. Combining the CDR3 with reference TRBV12-5 and TRBJ2-6 gives the whole variable domain DARVTQTPRHKVTEMGQEVTMRCQPILGHNTVFWYRQTMMQGLELLAYFRNRAPLDDSGMPKDRFSAEMPDATLATLKIQPSEPRDSAVYFCASGLTNSGANVLTFGAGSRLTVL.

The V gene is TRBV15, the J gene TRBJ1-2; TCRdb designates TRBD1, a call that cannot be tested without DNA. The CDR3 has 18 amino acids. Per the germline V gene, CDR1 is LNHNV and CDR2 is YYDKDF (reference sequence). The CDR3 region is CATSRDWDREGSKRGYTF. Full variable domain (missing parts from reference TRBV15 and TRBJ1-2): DAMVIQNPRYQVTQFGKPVTLSCSQTLNHNVMYWYQQKSSQAPKLLFHYYDKDFNNEADTPDNFQSRRPNTSFCFLDIRSPGLGDTAMYLCATSRDWDREGSKRGYTFGSGTRLTVV.

J is TRBJ2-7 and V is TRBV12-3 or TRBV12-4; TCRdb returns TRBD2, unconfirmable since there is no DNA. The CDR3 sequence is 14 residues long. CDR3 in amino acids: CASMIAGVSYEQYF.

The chain is built from TRBV28 and TRBJ2-5; the TRBD1 assignment by TCRdb is unverifiable without DNA. CDR1 and CDR2 (germline): MDHEN, SYDVKM. The CDR3 loop spans 14 amino acids. The CDR3 is CASSLLGVGETQYF.

The chain couples TRBV28 to TRBJ2-5; TCRdb selects TRBD2, and the lack of DNA leaves this call unchecked. CDR3 length equals 14 residues. Germline V gives CDR1 MDHEN, CDR2 SYDVKM. This CDR3 is CASSLPRRGETQYF.

The genes are TRBV7-9 and TRBJ2-3; with no DNA, the TCRdb D assignment of TRBD1 cannot be verified. Germline CDR1 reads SEHNR; CDR2 reads FQNEAQ (reference sequence). The CDR3 is 14 residues long. The CDR3 sequence: CASSGEGVSDTQYF.

V is TRBV12-3 or TRBV12-4 and J is TRBJ2-3; TCRdb lists TRBD2, though no DNA is available to test this call. This CDR3 has 15 amino acids. The CDR3 reads CASSPGTRGTDTQYF.

The chain has TRBV27 and TRBJ2-3; TCRdb outputs TRBD1, but without DNA this stays unchecked. CDR3 length equals 17 residues. The germline V gene has CDR1 MNHEY and CDR2 SMNVEV (reference sequence). The CDR3 loop is CASSVPRRQGRTDTQYF.

This chain uses TRBV20-1 with TRBJ2-6. This CDR3 region has 11 residues. Germline V gives CDR1 DFQATT, CDR2 SNEGSKA (reference sequence). CDR3 amino acids: CSAVGANVLTF.